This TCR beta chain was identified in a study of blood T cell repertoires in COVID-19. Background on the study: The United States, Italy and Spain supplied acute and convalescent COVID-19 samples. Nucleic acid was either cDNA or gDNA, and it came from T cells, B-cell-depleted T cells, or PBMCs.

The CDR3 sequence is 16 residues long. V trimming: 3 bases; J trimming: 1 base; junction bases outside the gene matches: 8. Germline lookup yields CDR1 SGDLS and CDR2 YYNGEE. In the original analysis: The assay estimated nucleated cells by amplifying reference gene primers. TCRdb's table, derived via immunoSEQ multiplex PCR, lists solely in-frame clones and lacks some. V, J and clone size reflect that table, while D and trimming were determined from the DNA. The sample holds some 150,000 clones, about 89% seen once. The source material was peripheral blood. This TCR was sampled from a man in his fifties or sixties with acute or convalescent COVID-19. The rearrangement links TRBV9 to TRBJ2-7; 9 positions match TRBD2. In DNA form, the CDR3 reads TGTGCCAGCAGCGCTCAAAGGCTAGCGGGATCCTACGAGCAGTACTTC. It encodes CASSAQRLAGSYEQYF.